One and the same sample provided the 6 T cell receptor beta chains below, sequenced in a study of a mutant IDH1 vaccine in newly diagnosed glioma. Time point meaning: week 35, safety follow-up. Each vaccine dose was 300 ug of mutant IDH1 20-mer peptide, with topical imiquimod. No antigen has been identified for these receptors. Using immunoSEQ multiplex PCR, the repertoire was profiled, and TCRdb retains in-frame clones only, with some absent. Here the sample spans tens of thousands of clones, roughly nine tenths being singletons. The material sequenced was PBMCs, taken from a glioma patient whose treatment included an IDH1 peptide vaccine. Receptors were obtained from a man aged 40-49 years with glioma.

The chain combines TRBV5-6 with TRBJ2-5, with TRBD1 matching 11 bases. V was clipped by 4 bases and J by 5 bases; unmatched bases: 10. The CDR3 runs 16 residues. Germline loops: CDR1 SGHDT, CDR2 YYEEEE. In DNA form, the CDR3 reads TGTGCCAGCAGCGACCGGGGGACAGGGGGGAGGGAGACCCAGTACTTC. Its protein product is CASSDRGTGGRETQYF.

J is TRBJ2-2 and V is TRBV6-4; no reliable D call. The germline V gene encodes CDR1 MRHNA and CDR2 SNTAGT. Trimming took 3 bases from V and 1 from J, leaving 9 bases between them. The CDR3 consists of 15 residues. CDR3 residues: CASSDWVWNTGELFF. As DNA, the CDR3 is TGTGCCAGCAGTGATTGGGTCTGGAACACCGGGGAGCTGTTTTTT.

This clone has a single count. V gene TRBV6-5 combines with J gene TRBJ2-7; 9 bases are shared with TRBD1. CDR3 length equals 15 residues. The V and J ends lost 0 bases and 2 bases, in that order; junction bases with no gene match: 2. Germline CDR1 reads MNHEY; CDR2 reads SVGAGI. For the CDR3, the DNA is TGTGCCAGCAGTTACTCAGGGACAGGGCCCTACGAGCAGTACTTC. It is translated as CASSYSGTGPYEQYF.

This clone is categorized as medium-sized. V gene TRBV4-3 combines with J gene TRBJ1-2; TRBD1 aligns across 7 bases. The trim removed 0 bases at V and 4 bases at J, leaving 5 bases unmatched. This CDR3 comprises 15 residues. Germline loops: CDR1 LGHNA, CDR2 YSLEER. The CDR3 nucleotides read TGCGCCAGCAGCCAAGAGCCCGGGACAGCCTATGGCTACACCTTC. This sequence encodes CASSQEPGTAYGYTF.

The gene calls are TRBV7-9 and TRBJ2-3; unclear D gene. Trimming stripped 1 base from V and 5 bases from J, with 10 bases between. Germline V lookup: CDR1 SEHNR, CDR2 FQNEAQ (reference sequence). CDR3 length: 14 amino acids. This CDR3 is CASSLEGWGDTQYF. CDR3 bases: TGTGCCAGCAGCTTAGAGGGATGGGGAGATACGCAGTATTTT.

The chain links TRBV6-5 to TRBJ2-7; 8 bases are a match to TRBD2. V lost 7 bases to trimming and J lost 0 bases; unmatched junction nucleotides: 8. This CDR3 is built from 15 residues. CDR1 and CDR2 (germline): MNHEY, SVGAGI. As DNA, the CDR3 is TGTGCCAGCACTTCTCGACTAGCGAACTCCTACGAGCAGTACTTC. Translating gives CASTSRLANSYEQYF.